The 27 T cell receptor beta chains in this list originate from one sample, sequenced in a study of shared T cell receptors in the human thymus. Some clones are missing from TCRdb's copy, which holds only in-frame ones; the method was immunoSEQ multiplex PCR. The sample has about 660,000 clones, approximately 87% seen once. The same sample was also studied in work on human thymus T cells.

Sequenced material: thymocytes. The receptor set was obtained from a boy under two years old with a congenital heart defect.

The CDR3 region is CASSPKYGGEDCTEAFF. In DNA form, the CDR3 reads TGTGCCAGCAGCCCAAAGTATGGGGGGGAGGATTGCACTGAAGCTTTCTTT. This chain links TRBV9 with TRBJ1-1; maybe TRBD1 (5 bases). Germline CDR1 and CDR2: SGDLS and YYNGEE. V was shortened by 4 bases and J by 4 bases, with 23 bases between the two germline ends. This CDR3 has 17 residues.

The chain joins TRBV7-3 to TRBJ2-3, with TRBD2 identical over 7 bases. The CDR3 totals 21 residues. J was trimmed by 1 base and V by 1 base; bases with no gene match: 20. Germline CDR1 is SGHTA and CDR2 is FQGTGA. The CDR3 coding sequence is TGTGCCAGCAGCTTAAGTGCAGTCCCGGCGGGAGAGAGATTCGGCACAGATACGCAGTATTTT. It translates to CASSLSAVPAGERFGTDTQYF.

J is TRBJ2-2 and V is TRBV4-3; 7 bases map to TRBD2. The germline CDR1 and CDR2 sequences are LGHNA and YSLEER. The ends lost 0 bases at V and 3 bases at J; junction bases unmatched: 10. The CDR3 is 18 residues long. The chain's CDR3 is CASSQDGGLAADTGELFF. CDR3 coding DNA: TGCGCCAGCAGCCAAGATGGAGGTCTAGCGGCCGACACCGGGGAGCTGTTTTTT.

This sequence joins TRBV7-9 and TRBJ1-1, with 7 bases matching TRBD1. CDR1 and CDR2 (germline): SEHNR, FQNEAQ (reference sequence). Losses at the gene ends were 6 bases for V and 1 base for J; bases not matched to a gene: 5. The CDR3 is made up of 14 amino acids. The CDR3 is CASSRRTGNTEAFF. Here the CDR3 DNA reads TGTGCCAGCAGTCGTCGGACAGGGAACACTGAAGCTTTCTTT.

The V and J genes are TRBV30 and TRBJ2-5, with 8 bases identical to TRBD2. The germline V gene encodes CDR1 GTSNPN and CDR2 SVGIG (reference sequence). The CDR3 is 15 residues long. After removal of 4 bases from V and 5 bases from J, the junction contained 12 bases not matched to a gene. The CDR3 loop is CAWTSGPSAQETQYF. The CDR3 DNA sequence: TGTGCCTGGACTAGCGGGCCATCGGCGCAGGAGACCCAGTACTTC.

This chain connects TRBV29-1 to TRBJ2-3; D not resolved. The CDR3 length is 13 residues. V was shortened by 3 bases and J by 1 base, with 8 bases between the two germline ends. Germline-derived CDR1 and CDR2 are SQVTM and ANQGSEA. The CDR3, as DNA: TGCAGCGTTGATTCGCCGGGCACAGATACGCAGTATTTT. It specifies CSVDSPGTDTQYF.

The V gene is TRBV5-4, the J gene TRBJ2-3; 7 nucleotides line up with TRBD1. J was trimmed by 4 bases and V by 4 bases; bases with no gene match: 6. The CDR3 is 14 amino acids. Germline V lookup: CDR1 SGHNT, CDR2 YYREEE (reference sequence). CDR3 DNA: TGTGCCAGCAGCCCGAGACAGGGCGCAGATACGCAGTATTTT. It encodes CASSPRQGADTQYF.

The count of this clone is one. The V gene is TRBV7-2, the J gene TRBJ2-2, with TRBD2 matching over 7 bases. V was pared by 4 bases and J by 0 bases, with 5 bases of the junction left unmatched. CDR3 length: 16 residues. The germline gives CDR1 SGHTA, CDR2 FQGNSA. CDR3 DNA sequence: TGTGCCAGCAGCTCCCCGGGACTACCGAACACCGGGGAGCTGTTTTTT. It translates to CASSSPGLPNTGELFF.

The chain uses TRBV11-3 and TRBJ1-3; D not certain. CDR3 size: 12 residues. Trimming removed 5 bases at V and 2 bases at J, with 4 bases between. Germline loops: CDR1 SGHNT, CDR2 YENEEA. The CDR3 region is CASSGPGNTIYF. The CDR3 DNA reads TGTGCCAGCAGCGGCCCTGGAAACACCATATATTTT. The full variable domain, completed using reference TRBV11-3 and TRBJ1-3, is EAGVVQSPRYKIIEKKQPVAFWCNPISGHNTLYWYLQNLGQGPELLIRYENEEAVDDSQLPKDRFSAERLKGVDSTLKIQPAELGDSAVYLCASSGPGNTIYFGEGSWLTVV.

The gene calls are TRBV29-1 and TRBJ1-1; weak D call: TRBD1 (5 bases). CDR3 length: 11 amino acids. Trimming left V 0 bases short and J 7 bases short, with 6 bases between. Germline values: CDR1 SQVTM, CDR2 ANQGSEA. The CDR3 here is CSVEEGGEAFF. The CDR3 region has the DNA TGCAGCGTTGAAGAGGGGGGTGAAGCTTTCTTT.

V and J are TRBV11-3 and TRBJ1-2; maybe TRBD1 (5 bases). CDR1 is SGHNT, CDR2 YENEEA, per germline. The CDR3 covers 12 residues. V was pared by 1 base and J by 10 bases, with 10 bases between. The CDR3 DNA follows: TGTGCCAGCAGCTTAGGGGGCCTAACCTACACCTTC. This encodes CASSLGGLTYTF.

The chain is built from TRBV18 and TRBJ2-2; D not resolved. Trimming removed 3 bases at V and 5 bases at J, with 7 bases between. The CDR3 is 13 residues long. Germline values: CDR1 KGHSH, CDR2 LQKENI. CDR3 DNA sequence: TGTGCCAGCTCACCGAGCAGGACCGGGGAGCTGTTTTTT. It is translated as CASSPSRTGELFF.

This sequence joins TRBV4-2 and TRBJ2-7; 8 nucleotides agree with TRBD2. Trimming took 1 base from V and 3 from J; bases not matched to a gene: 14. Germline V lookup: CDR1 LGHNA, CDR2 YNFKEQ. The CDR3 is 18 residues long. The CDR3 region is CASSQAPRGIAGHYEQYF. As DNA, the CDR3 is TGTGCCAGCAGCCAAGCGCCCCGGGGGATAGCGGGGCACTACGAGCAGTACTTC.

The chain has TRBV5-4 and TRBJ2-5, with TRBD1 identical over 12 bases. The CDR3 is made up of 14 amino acids. Trimming at V came to 3 bases and at J to 11 bases, leaving 8 bases not matched to a gene. The germline gives CDR1 SGHNT, CDR2 YYREEE (reference sequence). As DNA, the CDR3 is TGTGCCAGCAGCTCCGGGACAGGGGGCGGAGAGCAGTACTTC. Its protein product is CASSSGTGGGEQYF.

The sample holds one count of this clone. The chain carries TRBV5-1 and TRBJ2-7; the match to TRBD2 covers 10 bases. V gave up 7 bases and J gave up 5 bases; unmatched junction bases: 18. Germline CDR1 reads SGHRS; CDR2 reads YFSETQ. The CDR3 loop spans 17 amino acids. CDR3 nucleotides: TGCGCCAGCGGCGGAGTGTTCGAGCGGGAGGGCCACAACGAGCAGTACTTC. It specifies CASGGVFEREGHNEQYF.

The V call is TRBV11-2, the J call TRBJ2-7; TRBD2 might be the D (5 bases). The germline V and J ends were trimmed by 0 bases and 5 bases, with 17 bases remaining between them. The CDR3 is made up of 16 amino acids. Germline lookup yields CDR1 SGHAT and CDR2 FQNNGV. This CDR3 reads CASSLDRRPPAHEQYF. CDR3 nucleotides: TGTGCCAGCAGCTTAGATCGGAGGCCTCCGGCCCACGAGCAGTACTTC.

CDR3: CASGGGEQYF. DNA of the CDR3: TGTGCCAGCGGGGGGGGCGAGCAGTACTTC. The rearrangement joins TRBV27 to TRBJ2-7; TRBD2 agrees at 7 bases. Germline values: CDR1 MNHEY, CDR2 SMNVEV (reference sequence). The CDR3 is made up of 10 amino acids. Losses at the gene ends were 8 bases for V and 6 bases for J; bases not matched to a gene: 1.

The chain has TRBV25-1 and TRBJ2-2; D may be TRBD2 (6 bases). In germline, CDR1 is MGHDK, CDR2 SYGVNS. This CDR3 is 16 amino acids long. The V end lost 6 bases, the J end lost 4 bases, and 18 bases lay between the germline ends. CDR3 region: CASRGAEGQVTGELFF. CDR3 bases: TGTGCCAGCAGGGGAGCGGAGGGCCAGGTCACCGGGGAGCTGTTTTTT.

This clone was detected a few times. The DNA of the CDR3 is TGTGCCAGCAGCTTAACTGGCGGGAGCCCTGGGGCCAACGTCCTGACTTTC. Translated, it gives CASSLTGGSPGANVLTF. J is TRBJ2-6 and V is TRBV7-6, with 7 bases matching TRBD2. CDR1 and CDR2 from the germline V gene are SGHVS and FNYEAQ. The CDR3 spans 17 residues. With 2 bases clipped from V and 2 bases from J, the junction kept 6 bases outside the gene matches.

V and J are TRBV29-1 and TRBJ1-1; D not resolved. Germline loops: CDR1 SQVTM, CDR2 ANQGSEA. The CDR3 consists of 12 residues. The V end lost 3 bases, the J end lost 5 bases, and 10 bases lay between the germline ends. The CDR3 reads CSVEHGATEAFF. The CDR3 DNA sequence: TGCAGCGTTGAGCACGGAGCTACTGAAGCTTTCTTT.

V is TRBV19 and J is TRBJ1-5, with a possible D match to TRBD1 (5 bases). The CDR3 loop spans 11 amino acids. Per the germline V gene, CDR1 is LNHDA and CDR2 is SQIVND (reference sequence). With 5 bases removed from V and 11 bases from J, the gap between germline ends came to 10 bases. CDR3 residues: CASSLGGAQHF. The CDR3 nucleotides are TGTGCCAGTAGTTTGGGAGGGGCCCAGCATTTT.

The rearrangement links TRBV7-9 to TRBJ2-7; D possibly corresponds to TRBD2 (5 bases). This CDR3 contains 15 residues. Germline V gives CDR1 SEHNR, CDR2 FQNEAQ (reference sequence). The V end lost 1 base, the J end lost 3 bases, and 13 bases lay between the germline ends. The CDR3 DNA reads as TGTGCCAGCAGCTTAGGGCCGGGATCAAACTACGAGCAGTACTTC. Encoded protein: CASSLGPGSNYEQYF.

This clone is a singleton in its sample. The chain joins TRBV7-2 to TRBJ1-5, with 9 bases that match TRBD1. Germline values: CDR1 SGHTA, CDR2 FQGNSA. V was pared by 5 bases and J by 0 bases, with 11 bases of the junction left unmatched. There are 18 residues in the CDR3. The chain's CDR3 is CASSGPGQGRYSNQPQHF. Written as DNA, the CDR3 is TGTGCCAGCAGCGGTCCGGGACAGGGAAGGTATAGCAATCAGCCCCAGCATTTT.

This clone was seen a single time. This chain links TRBV13 with TRBJ2-5, with TRBD2 as a possible D gene (6 bases). V was pared by 6 bases and J by 2 bases, with 34 bases between. Germline CDR1 is PRHDT and CDR2 is FYEKMQ (reference sequence). The CDR3 covers 21 residues. CDR3 nucleotide sequence: TGTGCCAGCAGTCCTGGAAGGCGGGACCTCCTATCGGCCCTAGGGCAAGAGACCCAGTACTTC. It translates to CASSPGRRDLLSALGQETQYF.

This rearrangement joins TRBV2 to TRBJ2-7, with a tentative D call TRBD2 (5 bases). Germline V CDR1 and CDR2: SNHLY, FYNNEI. The CDR3 runs to 11 residues. Deletions cut 8 bases from V and 4 bases from J, with 9 bases between. The CDR3, as DNA: TGTGCCAGCCGAAGAGGGTACGAGCAGTACTTC. It yields the protein CASRRGYEQYF. Full variable domain (missing parts from reference TRBV2 and TRBJ2-7): EPEVTQTPSHQVTQMGQEVILRCVPISNHLYFYWYRQILGQKVEFLVSFYNNEISEKSEIFDDQFSVERPDGSNFTLKIRSTKLEDSAMYFCASRRGYEQYFGPGTRLTVT.

The chain carries TRBV27 and TRBJ2-7; 7 nucleotides align to TRBD2. Germline V gene data show CDR1 as MNHEY and CDR2 as SMNVEV (reference sequence). The CDR3 extends over 12 amino acids. J lost 7 bases, V lost 8 bases, and 8 bases had no gene match. In nucleotides, the CDR3 is TGTGCCAGCTCGGACGGGAGGCGGGAGCAGTACTTC. It encodes CASSDGRREQYF.

The CDR3 loop reads CASTSSTEAFF. The CDR3 DNA reads as TGTGCCAGCACCTCGAGTACTGAAGCTTTCTTT. The chain joins TRBV5-6 to TRBJ1-1; D unresolved. The CDR3 runs 11 residues. Germline loops: CDR1 SGHDT, CDR2 YYEEEE. The V and J ends lost 6 bases and 5 bases respectively, with 8 bases between them.